The T cell receptor beta chain described here comes from a study of CD8+ T cells in alopecia areata. Study information: Treated patients swallowed 5 to 10 mg of oral tofacitinib twice daily. By percentage of affected scalp area, the severity of treated patients was scored.

cDNA reverse transcribed from extracted RNA served as the sequencing template. Generated by immunoSEQ multiplex PCR, the TCRdb table keeps only in-frame clones and is missing some. This table holds roughly 200,000 clones, 53% found once. Treatment here: oral pan-JAK inhibitor, 5-10 mg twice daily. The sample holds a few counts of this clone. The antigen remains unidentified. Study-level points and caveats: Scalp clonality dropped significantly under tofacitinib, as did expanded CD8+ top-100 clones. Scalp repertoires also include resident alphabeta T cells from normal skin.

Germline CDR1 reads SGDLS; CDR2 reads YYNGEE. V shed 0 bases and J shed 1 base, with 11 bases lying between them. This CDR3 spans 16 amino acids. The chain links TRBV9 to TRBJ2-4; D might be TRBD1 (6 bases). The sequence derives from a human donor with alopecia areata. Sequencing used CD8+ T cells sorted from blood, obtained at week 24, from a patient treated with tofacitinib. CDR3: CASSVDLGAAKNIQYF. CDR3 bases: TGTGCCAGCAGCGTAGATCTGGGGGCTGCCAAAAACATTCAGTACTTC.